This T cell receptor beta chain emerged from a study of T cells after yellow fever vaccination. Across the study: Preparation of fractions with low cell numbers was performed using SMART-Seq v4 Ultra Low Input.

From the 5' RACE reads, TCRdb called clonotypes with MiXCR, one entry per CDR3 protein. The sample yields about 330,000 distinct CDR3 sequences, 4.1% seen once. Study-wide points: Boosting was followed by the reappearance of most primary-vaccination clones (just under 97% CD4, 85% to 90% CD8). Clonotypes shared by both compartments, CD4 and CD8, made up a small share. Abundant clonotypes from the bulk population could contaminate FACS-sorted repertoires.

CDR3 length: 13 residues. The V gene's germline CDR1 is GTSNPN and CDR2 SVGIG (reference sequence). Trimming cost V 8 bases and J 5 bases; bases outside gene matches: 9. A note on this clonotype: Its target is unknown.

The material sequenced was PBMCs, taken 5 days after the yellow fever booster vaccination. The receptor comes from a man aged 18 to 30 who received the YFV17D yellow fever vaccine. This rearrangement joins TRBV30 to TRBJ2-5; 9 positions agree with TRBD1. CDR3 nucleotide sequence: TGTGCCGGCGGAGGGACAGGGATCGAGACCCAGTACTTC. Its translation: CAGGGTGIETQYF. The whole variable domain, remainder taken from reference TRBV30 and TRBJ2-5, is SQTIHQWPATLVQPVGSPLSLECTVEGTSNPNLYWYRQAAGRGLQLLFYSVGIGQISSEVPQNLSASRPQDRQFILSSKKLLLSDSGFYLCAGGGTGIETQYFGPGTRLLVL.